This T cell receptor beta chain was observed in a study of control samples from healthy donors and cancer patients. The CDR3 sequence is 18 residues long. CDR1 is SGDLS and CDR2 is YYNGEE in the germline V gene. The V end was cut by 3 bases, the J end by 5 bases, with 24 bases between. Clones were sequenced by immunoSEQ multiplex PCR, and TCRdb holds only the in-frame ones, with some missing. The table records 110,000 to 150,000 clones, around 90% of them present only once. The chain employs TRBV9 and TRBJ2-1; D may be TRBD2 (7 bases). The sample consisted of blood. The TCR comes from a man between 25 and 39 years old in good health. CDR3 sequence (DNA): TGTGCCAGCAGCGAGCCGCTGGGAGGGGGTCGGACGAACAATGAGCAGTTCTTC. Its translation is CASSEPLGGGRTNNEQFF.